A selection of T cell receptor beta chains follows, all from one sample in a study of low-dose radiotherapy and immunotherapy resistance in tumors. In TCRdb, the reads were re-called with MiXCR into one record per CDR3 protein. The sample lists 40,000 to 65,000 distinct CDR3 sequences, approximately 31% occurring once. Sequenced material: PBMCs, taken after low-dose radiotherapy plus immunotherapy. The receptors were gathered from a male donor with rectosigmoid adenocarcinoma. Both conserved end residues are part of each CDR3. Each record gives: D gene, clone size, J gene, V gene, CDR3 protein, CDR3 DNA. D genes are given only for firm matches. Clone sizes are given selectively: once, few, many, or a class where the clone is expanded.

D: -; size: many; J: TRBJ2-1; V: TRBV4-2; CDR3: CASSHSQGIYNEQFF; DNA: TGTGCCAGCAGCCACTCCCAGGGGATTTACAATGAGCAGTTCTTC
D: -; size: many; J: TRBJ2-1; V: TRBV4-3; CDR3: CASSQGLGGLDNEQFF; DNA: TGCGCCAGCAGCCAAGGGTTGGGGGGGCTCGACAATGAGCAGTTCTTC
D: TRBD1; size: many; J: TRBJ1-1; V: TRBV28; CDR3: CASSFGLGTAEAFF; DNA: TGTGCCAGCAGTTTTGGGTTGGGGACAGCCGAAGCTTTCTTT
D: TRBD2; size: many; J: TRBJ2-1; V: TRBV7-6; CDR3: CASSPPAGNNEQFF; DNA: TGTGCCAGCAGCCCCCCAGCGGGGAATAATGAGCAGTTCTTC
D: TRBD1; size: many; J: TRBJ2-7; V: TRBV5-1; CDR3: CASSLGQGVGEQYF; DNA: TGCGCCAGCAGCTTGGGACAGGGGGTGGGAGAGCAGTACTTC
D: -; size: many; J: TRBJ1-5; V: TRBV12-3/TRBV12-4; CDR3: CASSPYGQNQPQHF; DNA: TGTGCCAGCAGCCCCTACGGGCAGAATCAGCCCCAGCATTTT
D: TRBD2; size: many; J: TRBJ2-2; V: TRBV20-1; CDR3: CSAHKLAGPYTGELFF; DNA: TGCAGTGCCCATAAACTAGCGGGGCCTTACACCGGGGAGCTGTTTTTT
D: TRBD2; size: many; J: TRBJ2-1; V: TRBV11-2; CDR3: CASSLWGGSSYNEQFF; DNA: TGCGCCAGCAGCCTTTGGGGGGGGAGCTCCTACAATGAGCAGTTCTTC
D: -; size: many; J: TRBJ1-2; V: TRBV6-2/TRBV6-3; CDR3: CASRLAGDYGYTF; DNA: TGTGCCAGCAGACTTGCAGGGGACTATGGCTACACCTTC
D: TRBD2; size: medium-sized; J: TRBJ2-1; V: TRBV5-1; CDR3: CASSREGYNEQFF; DNA: TGCGCCAGCAGCCGGGAGGGGTACAATGAGCAGTTCTTC
D: -; size: -; J: TRBJ1-5; V: TRBV5-1; CDR3: CASSPGRENQPQHF; DNA: TGCGCCAGCAGCCCCGGACGGGAGAATCAGCCCCAGCATTTT
D: -; size: -; J: TRBJ1-6; V: TRBV6-5; CDR3: CASSYFTGPNSPLHF; DNA: TGTGCCAGCAGTTACTTTACAGGGCCGAATTCACCCCTCCACTTT
D: TRBD1; size: few; J: TRBJ1-1; V: TRBV5-4; CDR3: CASSSPGQGTREAFF; DNA: TGTGCCAGCAGCTCTCCCGGACAGGGAACAAGGGAAGCTTTCTTT
D: TRBD1; size: many; J: TRBJ1-5; V: TRBV7-8; CDR3: CASSGGTGHFSNQPQHF; DNA: TGTGCCAGCAGCGGCGGGACAGGACACTTTTCCAATCAGCCCCAGCATTTT
D: TRBD2; size: once; J: TRBJ2-2; V: TRBV7-2; CDR3: CASSPAPGGRTGELFF; DNA: TGTGCCAGCAGCCCCGCCCCGGGCGGGAGGACCGGGGAGCTGTTTTTT
D: -; size: many; J: TRBJ2-3; V: TRBV18; CDR3: CASSRRAGDTQYF; DNA: TGTGCCAGCTCACGGAGGGCCGGAGATACGCAGTATTTT